The 32 T cell receptor beta chains presented below share a single source sample, sequenced in a study of T cells in Graves' hyperthyroidism and ophthalmopathy. The CDR3 regions of TCR beta were amplified from RNA transcripts. TCR CDR3 underwent first-round RT-PCR with the HTBI primer set. TCRdb independently ran MiXCR on the multiplex PCR reads; one entry per CDR3 protein. This sample has 480,000 or so distinct CDR3 sequences, with 40% to 50% found just once. Sequences were obtained from peripheral blood or thyroid tissue (not recorded which). These receptors all come from an adult woman with Graves' disease, either hyperthyroidism or ophthalmopathy (not recorded which).

This clonotype occurred many times. The V and J genes are TRBV24-1 and TRBJ2-2; D may be TRBD1 (6 bases). Trimming left V 6 bases short and J 6 bases short, with 13 bases between. This CDR3 has 14 residues. Germline CDR1 is KGHDR and CDR2 is SFDVKD. For the CDR3, the DNA is TGTGCCACCAGTTTTACAGGGCTCGCCGGGGAGCTGTTTTTT. This sequence encodes CATSFTGLAGELFF.

J is TRBJ1-5 and V is TRBV2; 9 nucleotides match TRBD1. Germline V gives CDR1 SNHLY, CDR2 FYNNEI. The CDR3 contains 19 residues. After removal of 7 bases from V and 4 bases from J, the junction contained 20 bases not matched to a gene. CDR3 sequence (DNA): TGTGCCAGCACCAAAGCAGCCGGGACAGGGAGAGGCCTTAATCAGCCCCAGCATTTT. Its protein product is CASTKAAGTGRGLNQPQHF.

V gene TRBV30 combines with J gene TRBJ1-2; no reliable D call. The germline V gene encodes CDR1 GTSNPN and CDR2 SVGIG (reference sequence). Trimming shortened V by 1 base and J by 4 bases, and 16 bases separated the two germline ends. The CDR3 length is 15 residues. Written as DNA, the CDR3 is TGTGCCTGGAGTGCTACATGGATTCGGGGCTATGGCTACACCTTC. As protein: CAWSATWIRGYGYTF.

The gene calls are TRBV29-1 and TRBJ1-1, with D perhaps matching TRBD1 (5 bases). Per germline, CDR1 SQVTM and CDR2 ANQGSEA. V gave up 4 bases and J gave up 7 bases, with 10 bases separating them. The CDR3 sequence is 11 residues long. In DNA form, the CDR3 reads TGCAGCGTTGTGAGGGGAATTGAAGCTTTCTTT. Translating gives CSVVRGIEAFF.

The chain links TRBV10-3 to TRBJ1-2; 10 bases agree with TRBD1. This CDR3 spans 14 amino acids. The V gene end was trimmed by 8 bases and the J gene end by 3 bases; junction bases not matched to a gene: 6. Germline V lookup: CDR1 ENHRY, CDR2 SYGVKD. The CDR3 region has the DNA TGTGCCATCGCTAGACAGGGGGCGGACTATGGCTACACCTTC. This codes for CAIARQGADYGYTF.

This clonotype was found many times. The rearrangement uses TRBV7-9 and TRBJ1-5; no definite D call. The germline V gene has CDR1 SEHNR and CDR2 FQNEAQ (reference sequence). Trimming stripped 4 bases from V and 9 bases from J, with 10 bases between. The CDR3 runs to 12 residues. CDR3 coding DNA: TGTGCCAGCAGCTCAGAAGGAAGGCCCCAGCATTTT. This gives the protein CASSSEGRPQHF.

This clonotype turned up a few times. This may be a read error: a much more frequent sequence differs by one nucleotide. The rearrangement joins TRBV20-1 to TRBJ2-5, with D possibly being TRBD1 (8 bases). V dropped 5 bases and J dropped 3 bases, with 19 bases sitting between them. Germline V CDR1 and CDR2: DFQATT, SNEGSKA (reference sequence). CDR3 size: 15 residues. In nucleotides, the CDR3 is TGCAGTGCTGGGGCAGGGGGCGCGGGAGAAGAGACCCAGTACTTC. Translation: CSAGAGGAGEETQYF.

This clonotype was picked up many times. The chain recombines TRBV2 with TRBJ1-5, with TRBD1 identical over 8 bases. The CDR3 length is 17 residues. The J segment lost 1 base and the V segment lost 8 bases, leaving 13 bases of the junction unmatched. Germline CDR1 reads SNHLY; CDR2 reads FYNNEI. The CDR3 sequence: CASHRGMDRESNQPQHF. CDR3 sequence (DNA): TGTGCCAGCCATCGGGGAATGGACAGGGAAAGCAATCAGCCCCAGCATTTT.

This chain joins TRBV29-1 and TRBJ2-7; D possibly corresponds to TRBD1 (5 bases). Per the germline V gene, CDR1 is SQVTM and CDR2 is ANQGSEA. The CDR3 totals 12 residues. V lost 6 bases to trimming and J lost 4 bases, with 13 bases between them. DNA of the CDR3: TGCAGCGTAGCTCCGACAGATTACGAGCAGTACTTC. The encoded protein is CSVAPTDYEQYF.

The V and J genes are TRBV7-9 and TRBJ1-2; D is unclear. Trimming took 4 bases from V and 6 from J, leaving 9 bases between them. Germline V gene data show CDR1 as SEHNR and CDR2 as FQNEAQ (reference sequence). The CDR3 covers 12 residues. The CDR3 nucleotides read TGTGCCAGCAGCTCCAGTTTCGATGGCTACACCTTC. Protein product: CASSSSFDGYTF.

This clonotype has ten or more counts. The V and J genes are TRBV12-3 or TRBV12-4 and TRBJ1-1, with D perhaps matching TRBD1 (5 bases). V lost 3 bases to trimming and J lost 3 bases, with 8 bases between them. This CDR3 is built from 13 residues. For the CDR3, the DNA is TGTGCCAGCAGTTTCGGGGCTCACACTGAAGCTTTCTTT. This sequence encodes CASSFGAHTEAFF.

J is TRBJ1-1 and V is TRBV6-5; D remains ambiguous. CDR1 and CDR2 from the germline V gene are MNHEY and SVGAGI. The CDR3 length is 14 residues. V was trimmed by 7 bases and J by 4 bases, leaving 16 bases between them. In DNA, the CDR3 is TGTGCCAGCATTTCAGAAACCGCCATCACTGAAGCTTTCTTT. This encodes CASISETAITEAFF.

This chain links TRBV28 with TRBJ1-6, with TRBD1 matching 8 bases. The CDR3 runs to 14 residues. The V gene end was trimmed by 5 bases and the J gene end by 14 bases; junction bases not matched to a gene: 11. The V gene's germline CDR1 is MDHEN and CDR2 SYDVKM. The CDR3 DNA sequence: TGTGCCAGCAGTCCACCCGGGACAGGCCAAACCCTCCACTTT. Its translation: CASSPPGTGQTLHF.

The chain carries TRBV7-6 and TRBJ2-7; TRBD1 or TRBD2 may be the D gene (6 bases each). With 2 bases removed from V and 6 bases from J, the gap between germline ends came to 14 bases. CDR3 length equals 14 residues. In germline, CDR1 is SGHVS, CDR2 FNYEAQ. Here the CDR3 DNA reads TGTGCCAGCAGCTTAAACGGGGGCGCGGGCGAGCAGTACTTC. Amino acid sequence: CASSLNGGAGEQYF.

The rearrangement links TRBV7-2 to TRBJ2-5; D unresolved. This CDR3 has 14 residues. Germline-derived CDR1 and CDR2 are SGHTA and FQGNSA. With 3 bases removed from V and 3 bases from J, the gap between germline ends came to 11 bases. The CDR3 reads CASSLSSSEETQYF. CDR3 in DNA: TGTGCCAGCAGCTTGAGTAGCAGCGAAGAGACCCAGTACTTC.

This rearrangement joins TRBV20-1 to TRBJ2-5, with 8 nucleotides matching TRBD2. From germline, CDR1 is DFQATT and CDR2 SNEGSKA (reference sequence). The V and J ends lost 3 bases and 2 bases, in that order; junction bases with no gene match: 8. CDR3 length equals 15 residues. CDR3 DNA sequence: TGCAGTGCTAGTAGGGCTAGCGGGTTTCAAGAGACCCAGTACTTC. Protein product: CSASRASGFQETQYF.

The rearrangement links TRBV29-1 to TRBJ2-7, with D hard to call. The CDR3 sequence is 14 residues long. The ends were cut back, 6 bases at V and 0 bases at J, with 15 bases in the middle. CDR1 is SQVTM, CDR2 ANQGSEA, per germline. The DNA of the CDR3 is TGCAGCGTAGGTACGGACGGTGTCTCCTACGAGCAGTACTTC. Protein product: CSVGTDGVSYEQYF.

The chain carries TRBV10-2 and TRBJ1-5, with D unclear. The V end lost 6 bases, the J end lost 2 bases, and 17 bases lay between the germline ends. The V gene's germline CDR1 is WSHSY and CDR2 SAAADI. CDR3 length equals 16 residues. CDR3 loop: CASRDVQGGGNQPQHF. In DNA, the CDR3 is TGCGCCAGCAGGGACGTCCAAGGTGGCGGCAATCAGCCCCAGCATTTT.

This clonotype occurred a few times. The chain joins TRBV30 to TRBJ1-1; a possible D gene is TRBD1 (5 bases). Deletions cut 4 bases from V and 4 bases from J, with 10 bases between. In germline, CDR1 is GTSNPN, CDR2 SVGIG (reference sequence). The CDR3 loop spans 12 amino acids. CDR3 DNA: TGTGCCTGGAATCCCCAGGGCACTGAAGCTTTCTTT. Protein product: CAWNPQGTEAFF.

In the case of this clonotype: Given a much more abundant clone one base away, this may be a read error. This chain links TRBV5-1 with TRBJ2-7; 7 bases are a match to TRBD2. The CDR3 is made up of 15 amino acids. From germline, CDR1 is SGHRS and CDR2 YFSETQ. Germline trimming cut 0 bases from V and 4 bases from J; bases unmatched to any gene: 7. The CDR3 reads CASSLAGRGDYEQYF. For the CDR3, the DNA is TGCGCCAGCAGCTTGGCCGGACGGGGGGATTACGAGCAGTACTTC. Based on the CDR3 plus reference TRBV5-1 and TRBJ2-7, the full variable domain is KAGVTQTPRYLIKTRGQQVTLSCSPISGHRSVSWYQQTPGQGLQFLFEYFSETQRNKGNFPGRFSGRQFSNSRSEMNVSTLELGDSALYLCASSLAGRGDYEQYFGPGTRLTVT.

This sequence joins TRBV7-8 and TRBJ2-2; 10 bases line up with TRBD2. V trimming: 6 bases; J trimming: 1 base; junction bases outside the gene matches: 2. There are 15 residues in the CDR3. Germline V gene sequence: CDR1 SGHVS, CDR2 FQNEAQ. CDR3 residues: CASSSGRRNTGELFF. Written as DNA, the CDR3 is TGTGCCAGCAGTAGCGGGAGGCGGAACACCGGGGAGCTGTTTTTT.

The chain is built from TRBV7-3 and TRBJ2-5; 7 nucleotides agree with TRBD1. The germline V gene encodes CDR1 SGHTA and CDR2 FQGTGA. V shed 2 bases, J shed 5 bases, and the junction held 17 bases outside the gene matches. This CDR3 region has 18 residues. This CDR3 is CASSLGSRGGIGGETQYF. In DNA, the CDR3 is TGTGCCAGCAGCTTAGGGTCCCGAGGGGGCATTGGTGGGGAGACCCAGTACTTC. The variable domain in full, with the rest retrieved from reference TRBV7-3 and TRBJ2-5, is GAGVSQTPSNKVTEKGKYVELRCDPISGHTALYWYRQSLGQGPEFLIYFQGTGAADDSGLPNDRFFAVRPEGSVSTLKIQRTERGDSAVYLCASSLGSRGGIGGETQYFGPGTRLLVL.

This chain joins TRBV20-1 and TRBJ2-7, with D hard to call. Trimming pared 6 bases from V and 3 bases from J, leaving 12 bases between. Germline V gene sequence: CDR1 DFQATT, CDR2 SNEGSKA (reference sequence). This CDR3 has 12 residues. The CDR3 loop reads CSATLDFYEQYF. DNA for the CDR3: TGCAGTGCCACTCTCGACTTCTACGAGCAGTACTTC.

There are many counts of this clonotype. The chain joins TRBV2 to TRBJ2-2; D is ambiguous. The germline CDR1 and CDR2 sequences are SNHLY and FYNNEI. The CDR3 runs 16 residues. Trimming pared 5 bases from V and 1 base from J, leaving 14 bases between. CDR3 nucleotide sequence: TGTGCCAGCAGTCCGGTGAGGACCCAGAACACCGGGGAGCTGTTTTTT. Its protein product is CASSPVRTQNTGELFF. The full variable domain, rest sourced from reference TRBV2 and TRBJ2-2, is EPEVTQTPSHQVTQMGQEVILRCVPISNHLYFYWYRQILGQKVEFLVSFYNNEISEKSEIFDDQFSVERPDGSNFTLKIRSTKLEDSAMYFCASSPVRTQNTGELFFGEGSRLTVL.

The chain uses TRBV6-1 and TRBJ1-2, with D perhaps matching TRBD1 (6 bases). The CDR3 is 23 residues long. V dropped 2 bases and J dropped 6 bases, with 40 bases sitting between them. Germline V gene sequence: CDR1 MNHNS, CDR2 SASEGT. CDR3 coding DNA: TGTGCCAGCAGTGAAACGTCTAACAGTGCTTATACCCGGGACACTTCCGGGGACGATGGCTACACCTTC. Translated, it gives CASSETSNSAYTRDTSGDDGYTF.

This sequence joins TRBV2 and TRBJ2-6; D is unresolved. CDR3 length: 16 residues. CDR1 and CDR2 (germline): SNHLY, FYNNEI. V was shortened by 1 base and J by 1 base, with 8 bases between the two germline ends. CDR3 sequence (DNA): TGTGCCAGCAGTGAAGAGGGTGGATCTGGGGCCAACGTCCTGACTTTC. It translates to CASSEEGGSGANVLTF.

The chain combines TRBV10-3 with TRBJ2-7, with D maybe TRBD2 (6 bases). Looked up from germline, CDR1 is ENHRY and CDR2 is SYGVKD. V was cut by 2 bases and J by 4 bases, with 18 bases left in between. The CDR3 is 16 residues long. CDR3 in DNA: TGTGCCATCAGTGAGCCCGGACGGGAGAAAGATTACGAGCAGTACTTC. Translating it yields CAISEPGREKDYEQYF.

Details on this clonotype: The CDR3 ends on some other residue instead of the conserved phenylalanine or tryptophan, so this is likely a read error. The chain couples TRBV20-1 to TRBJ2-7, with D maybe TRBD2 (6 bases). The CDR3 spans 11 residues. Germline CDR1 and CDR2: DFQATT and SNEGSKA (reference sequence). CDR3: CRASVAYEQYL. The CDR3 nucleotides are TGCAGGGCTAGCGTTGCTTACGAGCAGTACCTC.

This clonotype was seen many times. The chain combines TRBV7-9 with TRBJ1-1, with D possibly being TRBD1 (6 bases). The V gene's germline CDR1 is SEHNR and CDR2 FQNEAQ (reference sequence). The CDR3 is 13 residues long. V was cut by 7 bases and J by 5 bases, with 14 bases left in between. The CDR3 sequence is CASTQGWGTEAFF. The CDR3 DNA sequence: TGTGCCAGCACACAGGGTTGGGGGACTGAAGCTTTCTTT.

The V and J genes are TRBV9 and TRBJ1-1; no clear D. CDR1 and CDR2 from the germline V gene are SGDLS and YYNGEE. The CDR3 spans 16 residues. V dropped 3 bases and J dropped 1 base, with 16 bases sitting between them. The CDR3 protein is CASSANQELRNTEAFF. The CDR3 DNA reads as TGTGCCAGCAGCGCAAACCAGGAGTTGAGGAACACTGAAGCTTTCTTT. The full variable domain, with the rest looked up from reference TRBV9 and TRBJ1-1, is DSGVTQTPKHLITATGQRVTLRCSPRSGDLSVYWYQQSLDQGLQFLIQYYNGEERAKGNILERFSAQQFPDLHSELNLSSLELGDSALYFCASSANQELRNTEAFFGQGTRLTVV.

This clonotype was detected ten times or more. The gene calls are TRBV5-4 and TRBJ1-1; maybe TRBD1 (6 bases). The CDR3 loop spans 13 amino acids. Germline CDR1 is SGHNT and CDR2 is YYREEE (reference sequence). Trimming removed 4 bases from V and 7 bases from J, with 14 bases in between. The DNA of the CDR3 is TGTGCCAGCAGCATAACAGGGAAAGGTGAAGCTTTCTTT. Residues: CASSITGKGEAFF. The complete variable domain, with remaining parts taken from reference TRBV5-4 and TRBJ1-1, reads ETGVTQSPTHLIKTRGQQVTLRCSSQSGHNTVSWYQQALGQGPQFIFQYYREEENGRGNFPPRFSGLQFPNYSSELNVNALELDDSALYLCASSITGKGEAFFGQGTRLTVV.

The chain employs TRBV10-3 and TRBJ2-7, with TRBD1 matching 8 bases. Germline values: CDR1 ENHRY, CDR2 SYGVKD. The CDR3 covers 13 residues. V trimming: 6 bases; J trimming: 9 bases; junction bases outside the gene matches: 10. This CDR3 is CAIRGGQGLVQYF. CDR3 in DNA: TGTGCCATCAGGGGAGGACAGGGTCTGGTGCAGTACTTC.